Listed below are T cell receptor beta chains from one sample, sequenced in a study of blood T cell repertoires in COVID-19. Only in-frame clones appear in the TCRdb table, and some are missing; sequencing was by immunoSEQ multiplex PCR. This repertoire shows about 76,000 clones, about 86% found once; its top ten account for about 18%. The sample was peripheral blood. These receptors all stem from a human donor in a cohort sampled during active COVID-19. The CDR3 runs from the conserved cysteine through the conserved F or W. The order of the fields is J gene, D gene, clone size, V gene, CDR3 protein, CDR3 DNA. D genes are given only for firm matches. Clone size is given for some rows only: seen once, a few or many times, or a class if the clone is expanded.

J: TRBJ2-1; D: NA; size: NA; V: TRBV7-3; CDR3: CASSLIEYSSYNEQFF; DNA: TGTGCCAGCAGCTTAATCGAGTATAGCTCCTACAATGAGCAGTTCTTC
J: TRBJ1-3; D: NA; size: NA; V: TRBV3-1/TRBV3-2; CDR3: CASSPSLGASGNTIYF; DNA: TGTGCCAGCAGCCCCTCCCTGGGGGCTTCTGGAAACACCATATATTTT
J: TRBJ2-1; D: NA; size: few; V: TRBV2; CDR3: CASIFSQGPGNNEQFF; DNA: TGTGCCAGCATATTTTCGCAGGGCCCGGGCAACAATGAGCAGTTCTTC
J: TRBJ2-1; D: TRBD1; size: NA; V: TRBV18; CDR3: CASSQGQGSYEQFF; DNA: TGTGCCAGCTCACAGGGACAGGGGAGCTATGAGCAGTTCTTC
J: TRBJ2-5; D: TRBD2; size: NA; V: TRBV28; CDR3: CASKGLAGGETQYF; DNA: TGTGCCAGCAAAGGACTAGCGGGAGGGGAGACCCAGTACTTC
J: TRBJ1-1; D: NA; size: NA; V: TRBV6-5; CDR3: CASSYRGRNTEAFF; DNA: TGTGCCAGCAGTTATAGGGGCAGGAACACTGAAGCTTTCTTT
J: TRBJ1-2; D: TRBD1; size: NA; V: TRBV5-1; CDR3: CASSLAGTALDYGYTF; DNA: TGCGCCAGCAGCTTGGCCGGGACAGCTTTGGACTATGGCTACACCTTC
J: TRBJ2-7; D: TRBD2; size: NA; V: TRBV10-3; CDR3: CAISESGTSGYEQYF; DNA: TGTGCCATCAGTGAGTCTGGGACTAGCGGCTACGAGCAGTACTTC
J: TRBJ2-2; D: TRBD2; size: NA; V: TRBV13; CDR3: CASSFGGAGELFF; DNA: TGTGCCAGCAGCTTCGGGGGGGCCGGGGAGCTGTTTTTT
J: TRBJ2-3; D: NA; size: NA; V: TRBV29-1; CDR3: CSVDAGEDTQYF; DNA: TGCAGCGTTGACGCCGGGGAGGATACGCAGTATTTT
J: TRBJ2-7; D: TRBD1; size: once; V: TRBV6-4; CDR3: CARIRPRKPGQGSNEQYF; DNA: TGTGCCAGGATTCGACCGCGCAAACCGGGACAGGGTTCGAACGAGCAGTACTTC
J: TRBJ1-6; D: TRBD1; size: NA; V: TRBV19; CDR3: CASSTTGTNSPLHF; DNA: TGTGCCAGTAGTACGACAGGGACTAATTCACCCCTCCACTTT
J: TRBJ2-7; D: NA; size: NA; V: TRBV28; CDR3: CASVKQGRLVGEQYF; DNA: TGTGCCAGCGTTAAACAGGGCCGTCTTGTTGGCGAGCAGTACTTC
J: TRBJ1-1; D: NA; size: NA; V: TRBV27; CDR3: CASSLRGYTEAFF; DNA: TGTGCCAGCAGTTTGAGGGGGTACACTGAAGCTTTCTTT
J: TRBJ2-7; D: TRBD2; size: NA; V: TRBV3-1/TRBV3-2; CDR3: CASSPTSLAGGRQKQYF; DNA: TGTGCCAGCAGCCCAACCTCTTTAGCGGGAGGGAGGCAAAAGCAGTACTTC
J: TRBJ2-1; D: NA; size: NA; V: TRBV30; CDR3: CAWSGSLDRNEQFF; DNA: TGTGCCTGGAGTGGGTCACTAGACCGCAATGAGCAGTTCTTC
J: TRBJ2-1; D: NA; size: NA; V: TRBV20-1; CDR3: CSALYNEQFF; DNA: TGCAGTGCCTTGTACAATGAGCAGTTCTTC
J: TRBJ2-6; D: NA; size: NA; V: TRBV4-2; CDR3: CASSGGSGANVLTF; DNA: TGTGCCAGCAGCGGCGGCTCTGGGGCCAACGTCCTGACTTTC
J: TRBJ2-3; D: TRBD2; size: once; V: TRBV27; CDR3: CASSLLAGGTRVALDTQYF; DNA: TGTGCCAGCAGCCTTCTAGCGGGAGGGACGCGTGTTGCATTGGATACGCAGTATTTT
J: TRBJ1-1; D: TRBD1; size: NA; V: TRBV18; CDR3: CASSPRRRTGGSNTEAFF; DNA: TGTGCCAGCTCACCACGCCGTAGGACAGGGGGGTCGAACACTGAAGCTTTCTTT
J: TRBJ2-7; D: TRBD1; size: NA; V: TRBV5-5; CDR3: CASSARQGSTYEQYF; DNA: TGTGCCAGCAGCGCACGACAGGGGAGTACCTACGAGCAGTACTTC
J: TRBJ1-6; D: NA; size: NA; V: TRBV5-1; CDR3: CASRGRGDYNSPLHF; DNA: TGCGCCAGCAGGGGGCGGGGAGACTATAATTCACCCCTCCACTTT
J: TRBJ1-1; D: NA; size: NA; V: TRBV7-8; CDR3: CASSLAPGVTNTEAFF; DNA: TGTGCCAGCAGCTTAGCGCCAGGGGTTACGAACACTGAAGCTTTCTTT
J: TRBJ1-1; D: TRBD1; size: NA; V: TRBV18; CDR3: CASSLAGTENTEAFF; DNA: TGTGCCAGCTCACTAGCCGGGACAGAGAACACTGAAGCTTTCTTT
J: TRBJ1-4; D: TRBD1; size: once; V: TRBV29-1; CDR3: CSVQHRGNEKLFF; DNA: TGCAGCGTTCAACACAGGGGTAATGAAAAACTGTTTTTT